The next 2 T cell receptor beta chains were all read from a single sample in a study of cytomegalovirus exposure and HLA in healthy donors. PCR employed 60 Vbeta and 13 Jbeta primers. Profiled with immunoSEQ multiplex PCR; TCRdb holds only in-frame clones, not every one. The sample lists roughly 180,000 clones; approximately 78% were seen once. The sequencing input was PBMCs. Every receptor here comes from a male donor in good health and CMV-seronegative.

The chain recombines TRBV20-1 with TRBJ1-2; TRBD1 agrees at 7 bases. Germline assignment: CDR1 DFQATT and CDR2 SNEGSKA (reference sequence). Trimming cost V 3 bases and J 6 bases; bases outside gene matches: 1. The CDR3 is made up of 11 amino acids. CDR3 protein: CSARTGNGYTF. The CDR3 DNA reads TGCAGTGCTAGGACAGGGAATGGCTACACCTTC.

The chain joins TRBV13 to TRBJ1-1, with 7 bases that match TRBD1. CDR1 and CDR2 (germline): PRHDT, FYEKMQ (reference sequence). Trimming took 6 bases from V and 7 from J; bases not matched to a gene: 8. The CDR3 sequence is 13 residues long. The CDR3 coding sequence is TGTGCCAGCAGGTTACAGGGGTTGGGTGAAGCTTTCTTT. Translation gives CASRLQGLGEAFF.